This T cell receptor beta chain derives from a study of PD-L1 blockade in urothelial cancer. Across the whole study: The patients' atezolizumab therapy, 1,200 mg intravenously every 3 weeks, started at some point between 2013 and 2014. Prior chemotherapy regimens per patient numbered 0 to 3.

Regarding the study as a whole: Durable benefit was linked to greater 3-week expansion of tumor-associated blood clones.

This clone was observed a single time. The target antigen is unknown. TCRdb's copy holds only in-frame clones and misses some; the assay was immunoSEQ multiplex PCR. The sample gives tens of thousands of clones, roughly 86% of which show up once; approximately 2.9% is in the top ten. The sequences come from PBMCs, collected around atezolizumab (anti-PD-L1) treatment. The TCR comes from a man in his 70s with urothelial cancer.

The CDR3 nucleotides are TGTGCCAGCAGTCCCCGGACTAGCGGGAGAGACGAGCAGTACTTC. Translating gives CASSPRTSGRDEQYF. V and J are TRBV28 and TRBJ2-7; 13 nucleotides match TRBD2. J gave up 5 bases and V 5 bases, and 6 bases lay outside the gene matches. Germline CDR1 reads MDHEN; CDR2 reads SYDVKM. The CDR3 runs 15 residues.